The 10 T cell receptor beta chains below were found in one sample sequenced in a study of Ad26.COV2.S vaccination and SARS-CoV-2 variants. Produced via immunoSEQ multiplex PCR; TCRdb's table is partial and in-frame only. The sample lists around 420,000 clones; 88% were seen once. The treatment was: around 19 received Ad26.COV2.S at low or high dose, single or two shots; 5 received placebo; per-sample allocation not given. Sampling took place 63 days after the first vaccine or placebo injection. The sample here was peripheral blood, taken in a trial of Ad26.COV2.S vaccine versus placebo. The receptors come from a person aged 18 to 65 who received the Ad26.COV2.S COVID-19 vaccine or a placebo.

J is TRBJ2-5 and V is TRBV30, with 8 bases fitting TRBD1. V was pared by 0 bases and J by 5 bases, with 8 bases of the junction left unmatched. This CDR3 has 15 amino acids. CDR1 is GTSNPN, CDR2 SVGIG, per germline (reference sequence). The CDR3 sequence: CAWSVQTGAGETQYF. The CDR3 DNA sequence: TGTGCCTGGAGTGTACAGACAGGGGCCGGGGAGACCCAGTACTTC.

This chain joins TRBV28 and TRBJ1-5; tentatively, D is TRBD1 (5 bases). V lost 4 bases, J lost 6 bases, and 13 bases lay in between. In germline, CDR1 is MDHEN, CDR2 SYDVKM. The CDR3 consists of 14 residues. DNA of the CDR3: TGTGCCAGCAGTTATCAGGGTCAGGGTCAGCCCCAGCATTTT. Encoded protein: CASSYQGQGQPQHF.

This clone has a handful of counts. The junction differs from germline at one of its ends, possibly a read error. The chain links TRBV6-5 to TRBJ2-1; D unresolved. This CDR3 contains 11 residues. Germline CDR1 reads MNHEY; CDR2 reads SVGAGI. The CDR3 DNA reads as TGTGCCAGCAGTTACTACGATGAGCAGTTCTTC. This encodes CASSYYDEQFF.

The rearrangement uses TRBV20-1 and TRBJ1-3; 7 nucleotides agree with TRBD1. Looked up from germline, CDR1 is DFQATT and CDR2 is SNEGSKA (reference sequence). The V and J ends lost 3 bases and 9 bases, in that order; junction bases with no gene match: 11. The CDR3 sequence is 14 residues long. CDR3 sequence reads: CSASNDRDVRTIYF. The CDR3 DNA reads TGCAGTGCTAGTAATGACAGGGACGTTCGCACCATATATTTT.

V usage is TRBV6-5 and J usage is TRBJ1-4, with unresolved D. The V end lost 2 bases, the J end lost 1 base, and 8 bases lay between the germline ends. Germline CDR1 MNHEY, CDR2 SVGAGI. The CDR3 sequence is 15 residues long. The CDR3 DNA is TGTGCCAGCAGTTACAGGGCCATAACTAATGAAAAACTGTTTTTT. It translates to CASSYRAITNEKLFF.

V and J are TRBV6-5 and TRBJ2-7; 8 nucleotides line up with TRBD2. Trimming took 6 bases from V and 0 from J; bases not matched to a gene: 7. Germline values: CDR1 MNHEY, CDR2 SVGAGI. The CDR3 has 15 amino acids. The CDR3 bases are TGTGCCAGCAGGAGACCCGGGACTAGCTCCTACGAGCAGTACTTC. This gives the protein CASRRPGTSSYEQYF.

This clone appeared a single time. The chain joins TRBV21-1 to TRBJ1-5. TRBV21-1 is an annotated pseudogene. The CDR3 consists of 16 residues. CDR3 in amino acids: CASSKGVGGINQPQHF. CDR3 DNA sequence: TGTGCCAGCAGCAAAGGGGTGGGGGGAATAAATCAGCCCCAGCATTTT.

The rearrangement joins TRBV4-3 to TRBJ1-6, with TRBD1 as a possible D gene (5 bases). V lost 2 bases and J 7 bases, leaving 18 bases between the germline ends. Germline V CDR1 and CDR2: LGHNA, YSLEER. The CDR3 length is 17 residues. In DNA form, the CDR3 reads TGCGCCAGCAGCCAAAACTTAGCCAGGGATGGGAATTCACCCCTCCACTTT. This sequence encodes CASSQNLARDGNSPLHF.

The gene calls are TRBV7-2 and TRBJ2-7; the D call may be TRBD1 or TRBD2 (6 bases each). Germline-derived CDR1 and CDR2 are SGHTA and FQGNSA. V was cut by 8 bases and J by 0 bases, with 11 bases left in between. The CDR3 extends over 13 amino acids. The CDR3 reads CASLGGPSYEQYF. CDR3 nucleotides: TGTGCCAGCTTAGGGGGGCCCTCCTACGAGCAGTACTTC.

The sample holds one count of this clone. This chain connects TRBV6-2 or TRBV6-3 to TRBJ1-2; maybe TRBD1 (5 bases). V was shortened by 2 bases and J by 8 bases, with 21 bases between the two germline ends. The CDR3 spans 16 residues. CDR1 is MNHEY and CDR2 is SVGEGT in the germline V gene. The CDR3 here is CASSYPGDSTPRGYTF. CDR3 sequence (DNA): TGTGCCAGCAGTTACCCCGGGGACTCGACCCCCCGAGGCTACACCTTC.